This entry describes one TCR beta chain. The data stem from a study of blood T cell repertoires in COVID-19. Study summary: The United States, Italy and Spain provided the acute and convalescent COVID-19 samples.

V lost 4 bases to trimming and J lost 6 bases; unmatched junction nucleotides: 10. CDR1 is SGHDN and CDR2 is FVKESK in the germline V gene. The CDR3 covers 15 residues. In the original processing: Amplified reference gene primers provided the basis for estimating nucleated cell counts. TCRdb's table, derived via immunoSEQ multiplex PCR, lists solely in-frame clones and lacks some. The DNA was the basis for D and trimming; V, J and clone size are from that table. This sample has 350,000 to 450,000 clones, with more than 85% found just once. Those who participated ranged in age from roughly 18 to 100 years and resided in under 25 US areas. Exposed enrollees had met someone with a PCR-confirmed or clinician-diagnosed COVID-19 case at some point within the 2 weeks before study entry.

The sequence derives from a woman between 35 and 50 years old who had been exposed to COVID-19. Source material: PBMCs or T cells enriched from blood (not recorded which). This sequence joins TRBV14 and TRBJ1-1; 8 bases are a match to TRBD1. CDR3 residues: CASSRNAGGAAEAFF. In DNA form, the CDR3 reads TGTGCCAGCAGCCGCAATGCAGGGGGCGCGGCTGAAGCTTTCTTT. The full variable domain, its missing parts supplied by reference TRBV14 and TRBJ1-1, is EAGVTQFPSHSVIEKGQTVTLRCDPISGHDNLYWYRRVMGKEIKFLLHFVKESKQDESGMPNNRFLAERTGGTYSTLKVQPAELEDSGVYFCASSRNAGGAAEAFFGQGTRLTVV.